This T cell receptor (beta chain) was recorded in a study of cytomegalovirus exposure and HLA in healthy donors. The CDR3 loop spans 12 amino acids. The germline V and J ends were trimmed by 5 bases and 12 bases, with 17 bases remaining between them. Per germline, CDR1 LNHDA and CDR2 SQIVND (reference sequence). In the PCR, 60 Vbeta and 13 Jbeta primers were used. This table comes from immunoSEQ multiplex PCR, and its TCRdb copy is limited to in-frame clones, with some not included. This sample has around 190,000 clones; more than 75% occur once, and the top ten carry roughly 1.5%. The rearrangement uses TRBV19 and TRBJ2-7; possibly TRBD2 for D (5 bases). Sequenced material: PBMCs. The receptor's source is a woman in her forties or fifties in good health and CMV-seronegative. Here the CDR3 reads CASSPDRTGVYF. In nucleotides, the CDR3 is TGTGCCAGTAGTCCGGACCGGACCGGGGTGTACTTC.